In its sample, the clone carrying this T cell receptor beta chain was seen a few times. Sequenced by immunoSEQ multiplex PCR; TCRdb stores in-frame clones only, minus some. Here the sample spans some 67,000 clones, roughly 85% being singletons. The source of the sample is a study of OX40 agonist ivuxolimab in advanced cancers. Blood specimens came from baseline, cycle 4 day 1, and cycle 7 day 1. CDR1 and CDR2 from the germline V gene are SGDLS and YYNGEE. The V and J ends lost 4 bases and 5 bases, in that order; junction bases with no gene match: 10. The CDR3 loop spans 15 amino acids. The V gene is TRBV9, the J gene TRBJ2-3, with TRBD2 matching 7 bases. This TCR came from an adult with an advanced solid tumor such as melanoma, head and neck, liver or kidney cancer. The sequenced sample was CD4+ or CD8+ T cells sorted from blood, obtained in a trial of the OX40 agonist ivuxolimab. The CDR3 reads CASSPGTKIQDTQYF. The CDR3 DNA reads as TGTGCCAGCAGCCCCGGGACTAAGATTCAAGATACGCAGTATTTT.